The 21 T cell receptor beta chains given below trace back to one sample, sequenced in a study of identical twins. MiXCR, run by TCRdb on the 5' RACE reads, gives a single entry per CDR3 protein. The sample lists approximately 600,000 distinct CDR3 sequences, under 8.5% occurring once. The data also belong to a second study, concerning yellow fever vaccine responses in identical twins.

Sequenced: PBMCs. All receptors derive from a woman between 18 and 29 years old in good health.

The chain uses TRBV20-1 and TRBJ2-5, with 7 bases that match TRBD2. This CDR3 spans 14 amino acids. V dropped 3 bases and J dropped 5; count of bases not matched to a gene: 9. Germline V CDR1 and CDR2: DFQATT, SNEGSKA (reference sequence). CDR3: CSARGGSYKETQYF. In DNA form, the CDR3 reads TGCAGTGCTAGGGGCGGGAGTTATAAGGAGACCCAGTACTTC.

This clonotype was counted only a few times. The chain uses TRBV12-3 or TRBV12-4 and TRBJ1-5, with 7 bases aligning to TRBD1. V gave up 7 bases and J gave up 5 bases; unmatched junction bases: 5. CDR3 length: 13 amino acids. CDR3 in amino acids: CASKEGGDQPQHF. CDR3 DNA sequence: TGTGCCAGCAAGGAAGGGGGCGATCAGCCCCAGCATTTT.

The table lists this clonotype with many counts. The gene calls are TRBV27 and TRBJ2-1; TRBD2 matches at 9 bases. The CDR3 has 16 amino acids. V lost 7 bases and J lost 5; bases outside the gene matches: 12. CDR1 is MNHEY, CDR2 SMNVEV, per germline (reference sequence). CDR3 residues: CASTGSGRSPHNEQFF. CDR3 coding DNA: TGTGCCAGCACCGGAAGCGGGAGGAGTCCGCACAATGAGCAGTTCTTC.

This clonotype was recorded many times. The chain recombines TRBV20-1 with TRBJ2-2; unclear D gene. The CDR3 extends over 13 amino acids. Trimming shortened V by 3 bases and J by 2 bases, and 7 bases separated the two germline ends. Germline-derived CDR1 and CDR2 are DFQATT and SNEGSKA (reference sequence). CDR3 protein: CSASSGNTGELFF. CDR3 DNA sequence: TGCAGTGCTAGTTCCGGAAACACCGGGGAGCTGTTTTTT.

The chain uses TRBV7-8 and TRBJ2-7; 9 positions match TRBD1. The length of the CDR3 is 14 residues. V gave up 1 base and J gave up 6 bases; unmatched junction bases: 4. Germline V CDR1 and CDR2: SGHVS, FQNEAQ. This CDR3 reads CASSLVDRGLEQYV. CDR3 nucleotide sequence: TGTGCCAGCAGCTTAGTGGACAGGGGCCTCGAGCAGTACGTC.

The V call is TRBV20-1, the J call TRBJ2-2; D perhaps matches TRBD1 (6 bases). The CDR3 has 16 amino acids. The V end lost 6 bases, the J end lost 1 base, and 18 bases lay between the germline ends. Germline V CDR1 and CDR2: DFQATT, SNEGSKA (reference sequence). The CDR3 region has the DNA TGCAGTGCCCCTCCCGGACAGCCCTTGAACACCGGGGAGCTGTTTTTT. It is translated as CSAPPGQPLNTGELFF.

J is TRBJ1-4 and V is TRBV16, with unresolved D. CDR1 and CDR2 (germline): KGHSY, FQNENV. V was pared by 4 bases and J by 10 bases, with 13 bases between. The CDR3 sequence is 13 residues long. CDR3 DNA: TGTGCCAGCAGCCCTCCATTGGCGGGAAAACTGTTTTTT. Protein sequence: CASSPPLAGKLFF.

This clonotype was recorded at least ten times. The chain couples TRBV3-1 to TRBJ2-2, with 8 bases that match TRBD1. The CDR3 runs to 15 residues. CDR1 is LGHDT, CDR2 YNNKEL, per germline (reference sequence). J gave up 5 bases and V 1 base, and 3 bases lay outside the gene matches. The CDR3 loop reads CASSQVTGGTGELFF. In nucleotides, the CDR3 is TGTGCCAGCAGCCAAGTCACAGGGGGTACCGGGGAGCTGTTTTTT.

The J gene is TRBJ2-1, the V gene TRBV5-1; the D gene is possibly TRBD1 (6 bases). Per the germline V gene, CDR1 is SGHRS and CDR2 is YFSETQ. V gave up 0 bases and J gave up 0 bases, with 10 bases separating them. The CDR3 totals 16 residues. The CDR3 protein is CASSLVGRGSYNEQFF. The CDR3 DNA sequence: TGCGCCAGCAGCTTGGTGGGCAGGGGCTCCTACAATGAGCAGTTCTTC.

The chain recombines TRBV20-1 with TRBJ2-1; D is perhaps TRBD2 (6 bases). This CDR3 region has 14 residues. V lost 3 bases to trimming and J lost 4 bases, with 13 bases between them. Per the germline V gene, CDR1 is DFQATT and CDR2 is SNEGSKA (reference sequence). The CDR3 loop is CSARTNGLYNEQFF. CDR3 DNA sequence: TGCAGTGCTAGGACTAACGGACTATACAATGAGCAGTTCTTC.

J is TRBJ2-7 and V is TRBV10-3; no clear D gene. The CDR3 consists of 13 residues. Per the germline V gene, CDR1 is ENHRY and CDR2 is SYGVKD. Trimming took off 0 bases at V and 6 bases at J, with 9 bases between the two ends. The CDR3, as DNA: TGTGCCATCAGTGAGTCGGAATGGAGCGAGCAGTACGTC. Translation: CAISESEWSEQYV.

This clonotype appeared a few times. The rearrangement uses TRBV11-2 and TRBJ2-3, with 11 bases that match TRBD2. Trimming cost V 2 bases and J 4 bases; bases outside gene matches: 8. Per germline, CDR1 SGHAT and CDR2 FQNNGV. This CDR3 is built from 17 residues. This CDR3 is CASSLTLAGDVADTQYF. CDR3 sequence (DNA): TGTGCCAGCAGCTTAACACTAGCGGGAGATGTGGCAGATACGCAGTATTTT.

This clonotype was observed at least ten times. DNA of the CDR3: TGTGCCAGCAGCCAAGTGAGGAGGAAGGATACGCAGTATTTT. This sequence encodes CASSQVRRKDTQYF. The chain is built from TRBV3-1 and TRBJ2-3; TRBD2 might be the D (5 bases). The V end lost 1 base, the J end lost 6 bases, and 11 bases lay between the germline ends. The germline gives CDR1 LGHDT, CDR2 YNNKEL (reference sequence). The CDR3 extends over 14 amino acids.

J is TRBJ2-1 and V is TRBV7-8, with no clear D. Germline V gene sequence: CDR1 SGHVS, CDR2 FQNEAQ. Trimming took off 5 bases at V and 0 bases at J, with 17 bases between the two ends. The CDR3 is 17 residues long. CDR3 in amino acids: CASSQVGGKSSYNEQFF. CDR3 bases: TGTGCCAGCAGCCAGGTGGGCGGTAAAAGCTCCTACAATGAGCAGTTCTTC.

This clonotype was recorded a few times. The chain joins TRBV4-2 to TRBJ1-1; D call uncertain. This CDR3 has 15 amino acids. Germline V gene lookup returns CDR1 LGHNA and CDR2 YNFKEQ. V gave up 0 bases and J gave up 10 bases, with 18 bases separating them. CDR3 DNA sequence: TGTGCCAGCAGCCAAGATCGGTTGACCTCTACTCCAGCTTTCTTT. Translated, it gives CASSQDRLTSTPAFF.

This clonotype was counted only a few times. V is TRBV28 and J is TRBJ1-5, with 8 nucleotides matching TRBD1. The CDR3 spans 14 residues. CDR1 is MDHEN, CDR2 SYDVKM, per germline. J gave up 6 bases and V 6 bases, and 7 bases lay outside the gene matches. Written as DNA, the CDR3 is TGTGCCAGCAGCTTTCAGGGGGCGAGTCAGCCCCAGCATTTT. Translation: CASSFQGASQPQHF.

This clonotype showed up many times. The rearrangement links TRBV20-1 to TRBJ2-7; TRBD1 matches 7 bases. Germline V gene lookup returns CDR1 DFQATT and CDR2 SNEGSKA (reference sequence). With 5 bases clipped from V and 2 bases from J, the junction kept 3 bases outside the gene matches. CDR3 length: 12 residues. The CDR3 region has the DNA TGCAGTGCTGGGGACAGCCCCTACGAGCAGTACTTC. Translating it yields CSAGDSPYEQYF.

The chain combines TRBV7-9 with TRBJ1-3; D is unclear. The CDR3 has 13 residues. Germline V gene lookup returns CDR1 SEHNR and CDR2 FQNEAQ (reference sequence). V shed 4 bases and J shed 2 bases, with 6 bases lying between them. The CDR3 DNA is TGTGCCAGCAGCTCGCAAGCTGGAAACACCATATATTTT. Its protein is CASSSQAGNTIYF.

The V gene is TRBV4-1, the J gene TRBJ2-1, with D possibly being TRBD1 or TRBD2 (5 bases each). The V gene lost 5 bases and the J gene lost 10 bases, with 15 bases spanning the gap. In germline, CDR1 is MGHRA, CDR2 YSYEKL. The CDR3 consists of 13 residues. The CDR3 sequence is CASSAQRGVEQFF. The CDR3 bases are TGCGCCAGCAGCGCCCAGAGAGGGGTAGAGCAGTTCTTC.

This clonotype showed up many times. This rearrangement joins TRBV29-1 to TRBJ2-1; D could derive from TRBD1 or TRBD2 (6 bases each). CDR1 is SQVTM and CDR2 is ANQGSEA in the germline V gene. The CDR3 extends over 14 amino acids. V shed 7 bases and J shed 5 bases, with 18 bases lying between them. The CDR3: CSGVGRGPNNEQFF. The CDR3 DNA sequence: TGCAGCGGAGTCGGTCGGGGGCCAAACAATGAGCAGTTCTTC.

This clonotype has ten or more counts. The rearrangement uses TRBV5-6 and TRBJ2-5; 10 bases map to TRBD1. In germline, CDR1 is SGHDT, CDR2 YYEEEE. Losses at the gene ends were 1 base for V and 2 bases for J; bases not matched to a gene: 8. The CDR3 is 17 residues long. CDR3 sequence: CASSLLVTGGVQETQYF. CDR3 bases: TGTGCCAGCAGCTTGCTTGTGACAGGGGGCGTTCAAGAGACCCAGTACTTC. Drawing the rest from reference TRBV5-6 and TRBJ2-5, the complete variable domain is DAGVTQSPTHLIKTRGQQVTLRCSPKSGHDTVSWYQQALGQGPQFIFQYYEEEERQRGNFPDRFSGHQFPNYSSELNVNALLLGDSALYLCASSLLVTGGVQETQYFGPGTRLLVL.